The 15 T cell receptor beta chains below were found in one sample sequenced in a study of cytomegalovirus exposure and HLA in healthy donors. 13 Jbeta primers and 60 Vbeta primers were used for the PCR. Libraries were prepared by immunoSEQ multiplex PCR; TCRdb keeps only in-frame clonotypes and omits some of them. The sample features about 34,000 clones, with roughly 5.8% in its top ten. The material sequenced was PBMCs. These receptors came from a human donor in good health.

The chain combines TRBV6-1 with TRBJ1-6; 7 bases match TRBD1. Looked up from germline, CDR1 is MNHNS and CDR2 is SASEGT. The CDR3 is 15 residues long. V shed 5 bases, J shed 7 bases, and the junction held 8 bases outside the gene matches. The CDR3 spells CASSTTRDRNSPLHF. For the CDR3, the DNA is TGTGCCAGCAGTACCACCCGGGACAGAAATTCACCCCTCCACTTT.

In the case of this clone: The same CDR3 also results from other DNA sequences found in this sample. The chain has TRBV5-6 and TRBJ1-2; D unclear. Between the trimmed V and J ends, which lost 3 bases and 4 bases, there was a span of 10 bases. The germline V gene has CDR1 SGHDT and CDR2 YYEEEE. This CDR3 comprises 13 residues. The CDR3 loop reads CASSSPGGYGYTF. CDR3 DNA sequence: TGTGCCAGCAGCTCCCCAGGAGGCTATGGCTACACCTTC.

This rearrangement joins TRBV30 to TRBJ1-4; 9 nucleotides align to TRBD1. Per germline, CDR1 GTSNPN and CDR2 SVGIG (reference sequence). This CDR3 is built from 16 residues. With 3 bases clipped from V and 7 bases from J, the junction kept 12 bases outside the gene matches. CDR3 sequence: CAWRAFSGTGFEKLFF. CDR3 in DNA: TGTGCCTGGAGGGCGTTCTCCGGGACAGGGTTTGAAAAACTGTTTTTT.

The CDR3 nucleotides are TGTGCCAGCAGTTTAAGGGGTGGCTACACCTTC. It translates to CASSLRGGYTF. This rearrangement joins TRBV28 to TRBJ1-2; tentative D call: TRBD1 (5 bases). Trimming pared 2 bases from V and 7 bases from J, leaving 5 bases between. Germline assignment: CDR1 MDHEN and CDR2 SYDVKM. The CDR3 totals 11 residues.

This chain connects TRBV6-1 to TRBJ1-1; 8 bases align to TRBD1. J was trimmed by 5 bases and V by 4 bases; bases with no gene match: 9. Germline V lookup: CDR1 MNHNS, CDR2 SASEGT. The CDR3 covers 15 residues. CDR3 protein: CASSVGQGARTEAFF. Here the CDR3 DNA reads TGTGCCAGCAGTGTAGGGCAGGGGGCTCGGACTGAAGCTTTCTTT.

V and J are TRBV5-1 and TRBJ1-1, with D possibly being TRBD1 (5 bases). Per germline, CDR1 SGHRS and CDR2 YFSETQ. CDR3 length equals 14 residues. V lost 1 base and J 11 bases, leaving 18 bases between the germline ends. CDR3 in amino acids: CASSLSSQDTRAFF. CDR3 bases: TGCGCCAGCAGCTTGTCGTCCCAGGACACTCGGGCTTTCTTT.

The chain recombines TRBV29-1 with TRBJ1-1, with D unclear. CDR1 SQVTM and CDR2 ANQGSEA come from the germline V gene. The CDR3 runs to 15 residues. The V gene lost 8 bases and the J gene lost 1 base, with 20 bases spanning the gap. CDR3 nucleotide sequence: TGCAGCCTTCAGGATCCTTATCTTCGGAACACTGAAGCTTTCTTT. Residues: CSLQDPYLRNTEAFF.

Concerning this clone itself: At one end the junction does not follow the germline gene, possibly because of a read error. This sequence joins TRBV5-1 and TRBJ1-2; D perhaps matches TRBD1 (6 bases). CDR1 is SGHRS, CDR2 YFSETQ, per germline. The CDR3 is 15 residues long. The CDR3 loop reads CASSPLAGTTYGYTF. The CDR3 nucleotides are TGCGCCAGCAGCCCCCTCGCCGGGACAACCTATGGGTACACCTTC.

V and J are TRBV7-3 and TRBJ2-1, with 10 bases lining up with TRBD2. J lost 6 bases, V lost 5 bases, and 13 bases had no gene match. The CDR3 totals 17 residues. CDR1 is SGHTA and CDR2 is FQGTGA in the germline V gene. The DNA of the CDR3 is TGTGCCAGCAGCAGAAACCAGCGGGGGGGCCGGGTCAATGAGCAGTTCTTC. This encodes CASSRNQRGGRVNEQFF.

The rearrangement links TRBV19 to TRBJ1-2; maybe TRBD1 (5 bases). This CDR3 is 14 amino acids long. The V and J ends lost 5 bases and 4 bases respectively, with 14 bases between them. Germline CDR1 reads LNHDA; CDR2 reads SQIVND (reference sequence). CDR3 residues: CASSFGDRVYGYTF. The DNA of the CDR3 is TGTGCCAGTAGTTTTGGCGACAGAGTCTATGGCTACACCTTC.

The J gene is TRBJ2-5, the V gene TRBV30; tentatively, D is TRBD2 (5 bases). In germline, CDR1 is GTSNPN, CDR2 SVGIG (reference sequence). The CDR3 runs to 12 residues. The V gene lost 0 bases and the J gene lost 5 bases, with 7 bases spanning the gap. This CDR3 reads CAWSVLGETQYF. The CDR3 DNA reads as TGTGCCTGGAGTGTACTAGGGGAGACCCAGTACTTC.

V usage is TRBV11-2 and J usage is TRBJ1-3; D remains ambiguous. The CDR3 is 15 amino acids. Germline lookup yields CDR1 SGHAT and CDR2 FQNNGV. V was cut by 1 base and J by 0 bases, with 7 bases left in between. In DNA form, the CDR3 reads TGTGCCAGCAGCTTAGGTACAGACTCTGGAAACACCATATATTTT. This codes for CASSLGTDSGNTIYF.

The CDR3 region is CASSEKRGTEAFF. DNA of the CDR3: TGTGCCAGCAGTGAAAAAAGGGGCACTGAAGCTTTCTTT. The chain has TRBV6-1 and TRBJ1-1; the D gene is possibly TRBD1 (5 bases). V lost 2 bases, J lost 4 bases, and 8 bases lay in between. The CDR3 runs to 13 residues. Germline V gene lookup returns CDR1 MNHNS and CDR2 SASEGT.

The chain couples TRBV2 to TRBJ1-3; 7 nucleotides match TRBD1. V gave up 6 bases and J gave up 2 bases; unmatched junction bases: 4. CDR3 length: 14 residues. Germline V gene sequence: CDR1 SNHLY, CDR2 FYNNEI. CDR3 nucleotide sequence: TGTGCCAGCAGCGCGCAGGGGGCTGGAAACACCATATATTTT. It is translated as CASSAQGAGNTIYF.

The CDR3 here is CASSLVAGYTGELFF. In DNA, the CDR3 is TGCGCCAGCAGCTTGGTAGCGGGGTACACCGGGGAGCTGTTTTTT. The genes are TRBV5-1 and TRBJ2-2, with 8 bases fitting TRBD2. CDR1 is SGHRS, CDR2 YFSETQ, per germline. This CDR3 region has 15 residues. Trimming cost V 0 bases and J 3 bases; bases outside gene matches: 1.